This T cell receptor beta chain was recorded in a study of cytomegalovirus exposure and HLA in healthy donors. Study findings and constraints: Apart from CMV serostatus, no immune exposure information was available. The study reported that TCR beta sequences accurately predicted HLA-A and HLA-B alleles in most subjects. Later analysis placed DRB1 highest and HLA-C lowest in TCR association rates, which differed by HLA locus.

This clone has a single count. The target antigen is unknown. The PCR employed 60 Vbeta primers together with 13 Jbeta primers. TCRdb's table, derived via immunoSEQ multiplex PCR, lists solely in-frame clones and lacks some. The table shows 150,000 to 200,000 clones, with around three quarters occurring only once. CDR3 length: 15 residues. Germline V lookup: CDR1 SNHLY, CDR2 FYNNEI. With V trimmed by 10 bases and J by 4 bases, 10 bases remained unmatched. The sample consisted of PBMCs. This receptor was taken from a woman in her twenties or thirties in good health and CMV-seropositive. This chain links TRBV2 with TRBJ2-1, with 10 bases fitting TRBD1. The CDR3 DNA sequence: TGTGCCACCCTACCGGACAGGGGGGGATACAATGAGCAGTTCTTC. Translating it yields CATLPDRGGYNEQFF.